One sample yielded the 13 T cell receptor beta chains listed below, sequenced in a study of control samples from healthy donors and cancer patients. Repertoires were generated with immunoSEQ multiplex PCR, while TCRdb's copy carries only in-frame clones and drops some. Of some 140,000 clones in the sample, 88% were seen once. The sample comprised blood. Source of these receptors: a woman aged 30 to 39 in good health.

This chain connects TRBV5-1 to TRBJ2-7; TRBD2 matches 7 bases. The length of the CDR3 is 16 residues. Germline V gene lookup returns CDR1 SGHRS and CDR2 YFSETQ. Germline trimming cut 4 bases from V and 3 bases from J; bases unmatched to any gene: 13. CDR3 nucleotides: TGCGCCAGCAGCCCGGAGTTGACTAGCTCACTCTACGAGCAGTACTTC. Translating it yields CASSPELTSSLYEQYF.

This clone came up once. The V call is TRBV28, the J call TRBJ2-7, with D tentatively TRBD1 (6 bases). V gave up 3 bases and J gave up 4 bases, with 13 bases separating them. CDR3 length: 14 amino acids. The germline V gene has CDR1 MDHEN and CDR2 SYDVKM. The CDR3 DNA sequence: TGTGCCAGCAGTTTTTTGGAACAGGGTTACGAGCAGTACTTC. Amino acids: CASSFLEQGYEQYF.

This rearrangement joins TRBV30 to TRBJ1-5; possibly TRBD1 for D (5 bases). This CDR3 comprises 13 residues. CDR1 is GTSNPN, CDR2 SVGIG, per germline (reference sequence). Trimming pared 2 bases from V and 2 bases from J, leaving 7 bases between. Here the CDR3 reads CAWSSTGNQPQHF. The DNA of the CDR3 is TGTGCCTGGAGTTCGACAGGCAATCAGCCCCAGCATTTT.

The table lists this clone with a count of one. This chain joins TRBV10-2 and TRBJ2-2; 9 bases are a match to TRBD2. Germline lookup yields CDR1 WSHSY and CDR2 SAAADI. With V trimmed by 10 bases and J by 0 bases, 6 bases remained unmatched. This CDR3 comprises 15 residues. The CDR3 spells CATSAGGSNTGELFF. The CDR3 bases are TGCGCCACTTCAGCGGGAGGTTCGAACACCGGGGAGCTGTTTTTT.

The chain combines TRBV11-3 with TRBJ2-1, with 8 nucleotides matching TRBD2. Germline CDR1 reads SGHNT; CDR2 reads YENEEA. The CDR3 contains 17 residues. Unmatched junction bases numbered 5, after V lost 0 bases and J lost 1 base. The CDR3 reads CASSLEPLAGSYNEQFF. CDR3 coding DNA: TGTGCCAGCAGCTTAGAACCGCTAGCGGGTTCCTACAATGAGCAGTTCTTC. Variable domain in full (rest from reference TRBV11-3 and TRBJ2-1): EAGVVQSPRYKIIEKKQPVAFWCNPISGHNTLYWYLQNLGQGPELLIRYENEEAVDDSQLPKDRFSAERLKGVDSTLKIQPAELGDSAVYLCASSLEPLAGSYNEQFFGPGTRLTVL.

The chain joins TRBV16 to TRBJ2-5, with D perhaps given as TRBD1 or TRBD2 (5 bases each). The CDR3 loop spans 18 amino acids. The ends were cut back, 2 bases at V and 10 bases at J, with 29 bases in the middle. Germline-derived CDR1 and CDR2 are KGHSY and FQNENV. CDR3 residues: CASSQTRGRGSPKRFQYF. As DNA, the CDR3 is TGTGCCAGCAGCCAAACCCGGGGTAGGGGTAGCCCCAAGAGGTTCCAGTACTTC.

This clone occurred a few times. J is TRBJ2-3 and V is TRBV2; 8 nucleotides align to TRBD2. V trimming: 7 bases; J trimming: 1 base; junction bases outside the gene matches: 7. Germline assignment: CDR1 SNHLY and CDR2 FYNNEI. The CDR3 spans 15 residues. The CDR3 DNA is TGTGCCAGCACCCGAGGACTAGCCGGCACAGATACGCAGTATTTT. This sequence encodes CASTRGLAGTDTQYF.

This chain connects TRBV28 to TRBJ2-5, with 9 bases identical to TRBD1. This CDR3 is built from 14 residues. Germline CDR1 MDHEN, CDR2 SYDVKM. V shed 5 bases and J 5 bases; nucleotides not matched to a gene: 6. Written as DNA, the CDR3 is TGTGCCAGCAGTCCAACAGGGGGCTGGGAGACCCAGTACTTC. This codes for CASSPTGGWETQYF.

The chain has TRBV7-2 and TRBJ1-4; D ambiguous. The CDR3 sequence is 14 residues long. With 3 bases removed from V and 2 bases from J, the gap between germline ends came to 7 bases. In germline, CDR1 is SGHTA, CDR2 FQGNSA. Here the CDR3 reads CASSFGPTNEKLFF. CDR3 in DNA: TGTGCCAGCAGCTTCGGACCTACTAATGAAAAACTGTTTTTT.

This chain links TRBV9 with TRBJ1-2; D is unclear. This CDR3 has 16 residues. Germline CDR1 SGDLS, CDR2 YYNGEE. The V gene lost 4 bases and the J gene lost 7 bases, with 23 bases spanning the gap. CDR3 sequence reads: CASSPPFRGSPGGYTF. The CDR3 DNA sequence: TGTGCCAGCAGCCCCCCATTTCGAGGTTCCCCCGGTGGCTACACCTTC.

The V and J genes are TRBV19 and TRBJ1-1, with a possible D match to TRBD1 (6 bases). V was shortened by 4 bases and J by 6 bases, with 12 bases between the two germline ends. This CDR3 spans 13 amino acids. Germline V gene sequence: CDR1 LNHDA, CDR2 SQIVND (reference sequence). CDR3 loop: CASSTRGAAEAFF. In DNA, the CDR3 is TGTGCCAGTAGTACTCGGGGGGCCGCTGAAGCTTTCTTT.

The chain employs TRBV13 and TRBJ2-7; possibly TRBD2 for D (6 bases). Trimming shortened V by 5 bases and J by 2 bases, and 16 bases separated the two germline ends. Germline values: CDR1 PRHDT, CDR2 FYEKMQ (reference sequence). This CDR3 has 15 residues. The CDR3 DNA follows: TGTGCCAGCAGCGTTGGGGGGTTATCCGCCTACGAGCAGTACTTC. Translating gives CASSVGGLSAYEQYF. The full variable domain, rest sourced from reference TRBV13 and TRBJ2-7, is AAGVIQSPRHLIKEKRETATLKCYPIPRHDTVYWYQQGPGQDPQFLISFYEKMQSDKGSIPDRFSAQQFSDYHSELNMSSLELGDSALYFCASSVGGLSAYEQYFGPGTRLTVT.

The chain combines TRBV28 with TRBJ2-2, with D perhaps TRBD2 (6 bases). The germline V gene encodes CDR1 MDHEN and CDR2 SYDVKM. The CDR3 length is 13 residues. Trimming stripped 5 bases from V and 4 bases from J, with 8 bases between. CDR3 residues: CASSVSGTGELFF. The CDR3 DNA sequence: TGTGCCAGCAGTGTTAGCGGCACCGGGGAGCTGTTTTTT.